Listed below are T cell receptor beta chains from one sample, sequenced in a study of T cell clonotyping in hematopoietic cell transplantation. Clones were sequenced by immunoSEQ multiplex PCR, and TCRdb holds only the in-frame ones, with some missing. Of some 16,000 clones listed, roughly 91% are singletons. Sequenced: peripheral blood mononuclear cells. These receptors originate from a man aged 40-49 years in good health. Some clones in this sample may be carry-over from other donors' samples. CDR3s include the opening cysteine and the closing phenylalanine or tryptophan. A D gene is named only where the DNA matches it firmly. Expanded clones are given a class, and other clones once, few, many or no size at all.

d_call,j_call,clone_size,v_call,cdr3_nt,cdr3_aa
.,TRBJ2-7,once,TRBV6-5,TGTGCCAGCAGTTACCGGACGGCATCATACGAGCAGTACTTC,CASSYRTASYEQYF
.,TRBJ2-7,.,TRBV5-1,TGCGCCAGCAGCTTGGGGGTAACTACCTACGAGCAGTACTTC,CASSLGVTTYEQYF
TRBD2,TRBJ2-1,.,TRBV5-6,TGTGCCAGCAGCTTGCTAGCGGGTGATATCTACAATGAGCAGTTCTTC,CASSLLAGDIYNEQFF
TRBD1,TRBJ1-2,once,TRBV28,TGTGCCAGCAGTTATGTGGACAGGGGGTTTTATGGCTACACCTTC,CASSYVDRGFYGYTF
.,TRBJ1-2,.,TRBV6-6,TGTGCCAGCAGTTACTCCGCCGGGACGGGTTATGGCTACACCTTC,CASSYSAGTGYGYTF
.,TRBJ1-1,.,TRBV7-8,TGTGCCAGCAGCTTGGGCCCCCTGGATTGGGACACTGAAGCTTTCTTT,CASSLGPLDWDTEAFF
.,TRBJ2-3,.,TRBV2,TGTGCCAGCAGTGAAGTCCGAACTAGCACAGATACGCAGTATTTT,CASSEVRTSTDTQYF
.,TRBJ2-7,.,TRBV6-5,TGTGCCAGCGTGGGTAGATCCTCCTACGAGCAGTACTTC,CASVGRSSYEQYF
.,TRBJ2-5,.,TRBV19,TGTGCCAGTAGTAGGCAGGCTGCGGGGACCCAGTACTTC,CASSRQAAGTQYF
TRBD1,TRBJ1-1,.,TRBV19,TGTGCCAGTTGGGACAGGTTGAACACTGAAGCTTTCTTT,CASWDRLNTEAFF
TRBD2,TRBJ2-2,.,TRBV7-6,TGTGCCAGCAGCTTGAGGGGGGGTAGTAGCGGGATCGGCACCGGGGAGCTGTTTTTT,CASSLRGGSSGIGTGELFF
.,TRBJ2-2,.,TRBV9,TGTGCCAGCAGCCCAATCACAGGGAACACCGGGGAGCTGTTTTTT,CASSPITGNTGELFF
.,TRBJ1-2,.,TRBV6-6,TGTGCCAGCAGTTATCTATCCCTCGACACTAACTATGGCTACACCTTC,CASSYLSLDTNYGYTF
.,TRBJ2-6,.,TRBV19,TGTGCCAGTAGTATAGCCCTCACTGGGGCCAACGTCCTGACTTTC,CASSIALTGANVLTF
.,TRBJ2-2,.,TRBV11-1,TGTGCCAGCAGCTTAGAGTCGCGTTGGAGTTGGACCGGGGAGCTGTTTTTT,CASSLESRWSWTGELFF
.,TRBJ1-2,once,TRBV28,TGTGCCAGCAGACCGATAGGGACACTCTCTAACTATGGCTACACCTTC,CASRPIGTLSNYGYTF
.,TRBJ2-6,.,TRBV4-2,TGTGCCAGCAGCCAAGATAGTGACTCTGGGGCCAACGTCCTGACTTTC,CASSQDSDSGANVLTF
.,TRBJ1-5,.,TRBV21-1,TGTGCCAGCAGCAAAGCCATGGCATGCGTAAAGGAACATTTT,CASSKAMACVKEHF
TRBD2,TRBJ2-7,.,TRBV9,TGTGCCAGCAGCGTGGTAGCGGGCTCCTACGAGCAGTACTTC,CASSVVAGSYEQYF
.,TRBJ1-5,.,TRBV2,TGTGCCAGCAGTTTCGACCCGGCCCTGGGGCCCCAGCATTTT,CASSFDPALGPQHF
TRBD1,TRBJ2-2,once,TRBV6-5,TGTGCCAGCAGTTACTTGGGGACAGGGGTCACCGGGGAGCTGTTTTTT,CASSYLGTGVTGELFF
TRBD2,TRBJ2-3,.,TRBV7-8,TGTGCCAGCAGCTCTGGGACTAGCGCCGATTTCGATACGCAGTATTTT,CASSSGTSADFDTQYF
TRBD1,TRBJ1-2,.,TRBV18,TGTGCCAGCTCACCGGGACAGGGAGACGGCTACACCTTC,CASSPGQGDGYTF
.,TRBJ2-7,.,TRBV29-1,TGCAGCGTTGGGCAGAGGACCTCCTACGAGCAGTACTTC,CSVGQRTSYEQYF
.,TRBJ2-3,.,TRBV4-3,TGCGCCAGCAGCCAAGATCTAGCGAGGGGCACAGATACGCAGTATTTT,CASSQDLARGTDTQYF
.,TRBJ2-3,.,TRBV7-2,TGTGCCAGCAGCTTAGGTGCAGGAACTAGCACAGATACGCAGTATTTT,CASSLGAGTSTDTQYF
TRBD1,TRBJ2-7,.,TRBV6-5,TGTGCCAGCAGTTACCTCGGACAGGGCTTCTCCTACGAGCAGTACTTC,CASSYLGQGFSYEQYF
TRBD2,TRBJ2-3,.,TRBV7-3,TGTGCCAGCAGCTGGGGTAGCGGGGCAGATACGCAGTATTTT,CASSWGSGADTQYF
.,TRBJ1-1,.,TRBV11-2,TGTGCCAGCCCGGCGGGGGGCACTGAAGCTTTCTTT,CASPAGGTEAFF
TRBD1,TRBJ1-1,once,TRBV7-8,TGTGCCAGCAGCTTTGGACAGGGGTTTTCGGAAGCTTTCTTT,CASSFGQGFSEAFF
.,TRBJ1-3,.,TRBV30,TGTGCCTGGAGGGGCCAGCTCAGCTCTGGAAACACCATATATTTT,CAWRGQLSSGNTIYF
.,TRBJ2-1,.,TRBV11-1,TGTGCCAGCAGCTTAGATGCGGAGTTGGACTCCTACAATGAGCAGTTCTTC,CASSLDAELDSYNEQFF
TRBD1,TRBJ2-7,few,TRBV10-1,TGCGCCAGCAGAAGGGACAGGGGCTACGAGCAGTACTTC,CASRRDRGYEQYF